This T cell receptor beta chain was recovered during a study of graft-versus-host responses after intestinal transplantation. Across the study: The whole recipient group had anti-thymocyte globulin induction followed by tacrolimus and steroids for two to four years. The study's findings and limits: Within allografts, high graft-versus-host to host-versus-graft clonal ratios were seen among patients with graft-donor T cell macrochimerism. GvH clones were identified in recipient marrow, with some first appearing in ileum or blood.

Concerning this clone: Its antigen is as yet unknown.

This table comes from immunoSEQ multiplex PCR, and its TCRdb copy is limited to in-frame clones, with some not included. The data contain 55,000 to 80,000 clones, more than 85% of them singletons. CDR1 is SGHDN and CDR2 is FVKESK in the germline V gene. Trimming removed 1 base at V and 5 bases at J, with 23 bases between. This CDR3 is 18 amino acids long. The receptor was derived from a human donor who was the organ donor for an intestinal transplant. The V call is TRBV14, the J call TRBJ1-1; D unclear. The material was unstimulated CD8+ T cells sorted from spleen or lymph node cells, obtained before transplant. Written as DNA, the CDR3 is TGTGCCAGCAGCCAAGGAAGGGAGTGGGCCCAAACGTGGACTGAAGCTTTCTTT. This codes for CASSQGREWAQTWTEAFF.